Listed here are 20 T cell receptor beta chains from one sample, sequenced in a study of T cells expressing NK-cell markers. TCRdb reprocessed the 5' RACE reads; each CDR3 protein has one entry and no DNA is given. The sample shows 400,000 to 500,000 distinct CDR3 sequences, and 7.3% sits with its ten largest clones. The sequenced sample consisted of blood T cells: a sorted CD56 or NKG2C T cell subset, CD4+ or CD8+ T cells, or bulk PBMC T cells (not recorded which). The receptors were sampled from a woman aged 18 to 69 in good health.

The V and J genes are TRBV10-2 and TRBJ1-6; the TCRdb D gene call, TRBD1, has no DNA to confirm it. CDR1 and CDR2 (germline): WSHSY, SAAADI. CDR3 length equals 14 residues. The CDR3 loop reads CASSADRGSSPLHF.

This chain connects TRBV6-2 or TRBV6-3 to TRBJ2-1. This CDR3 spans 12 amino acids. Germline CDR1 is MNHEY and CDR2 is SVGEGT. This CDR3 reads CASRYFFDEQFF.

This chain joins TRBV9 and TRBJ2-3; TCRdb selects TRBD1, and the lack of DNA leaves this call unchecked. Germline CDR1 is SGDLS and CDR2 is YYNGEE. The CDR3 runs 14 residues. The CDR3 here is CASSVGQGSDTQYF.

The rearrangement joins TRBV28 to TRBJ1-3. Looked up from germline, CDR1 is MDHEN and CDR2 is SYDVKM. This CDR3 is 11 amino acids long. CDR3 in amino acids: CASSREYTIYF.

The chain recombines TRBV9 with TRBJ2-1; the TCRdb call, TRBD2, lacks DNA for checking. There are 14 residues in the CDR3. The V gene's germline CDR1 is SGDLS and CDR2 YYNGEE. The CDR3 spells CASSSSGLTNEQFF.

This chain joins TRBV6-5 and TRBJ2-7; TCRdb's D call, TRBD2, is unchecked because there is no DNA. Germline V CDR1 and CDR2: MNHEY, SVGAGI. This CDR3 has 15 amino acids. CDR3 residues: CASSYTSGSKRGQYF.

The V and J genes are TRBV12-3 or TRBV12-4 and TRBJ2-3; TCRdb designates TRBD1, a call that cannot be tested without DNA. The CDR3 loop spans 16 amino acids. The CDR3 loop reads CASSPSVAGGPDTQYF.

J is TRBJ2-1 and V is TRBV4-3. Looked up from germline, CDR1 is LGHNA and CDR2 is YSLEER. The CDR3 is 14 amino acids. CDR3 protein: CASSQDLGIGEQFF.

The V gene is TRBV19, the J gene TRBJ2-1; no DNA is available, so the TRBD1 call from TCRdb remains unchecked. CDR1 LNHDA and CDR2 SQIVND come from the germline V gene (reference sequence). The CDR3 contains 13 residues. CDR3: CASSGARYNEQFF.

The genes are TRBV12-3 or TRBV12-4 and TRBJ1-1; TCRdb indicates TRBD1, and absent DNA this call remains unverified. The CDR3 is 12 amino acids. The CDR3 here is CASGTVFTEAFF.

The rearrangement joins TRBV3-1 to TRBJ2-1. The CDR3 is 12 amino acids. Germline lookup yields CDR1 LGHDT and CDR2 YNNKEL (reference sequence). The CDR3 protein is CASSQAYNEQFF.

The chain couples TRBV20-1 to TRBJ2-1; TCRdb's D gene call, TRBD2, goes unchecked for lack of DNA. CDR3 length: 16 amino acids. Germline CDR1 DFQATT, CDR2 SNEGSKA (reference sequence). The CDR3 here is CSATSGGAVSYNEQFF.

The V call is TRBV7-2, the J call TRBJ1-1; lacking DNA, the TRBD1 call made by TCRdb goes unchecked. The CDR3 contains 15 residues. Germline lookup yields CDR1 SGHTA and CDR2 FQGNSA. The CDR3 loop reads CASSLNSAPSTEAFF.

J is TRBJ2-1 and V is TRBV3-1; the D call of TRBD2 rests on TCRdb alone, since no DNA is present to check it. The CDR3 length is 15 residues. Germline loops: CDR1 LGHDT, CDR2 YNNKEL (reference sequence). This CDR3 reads CASSPGLDRLLEQFF.

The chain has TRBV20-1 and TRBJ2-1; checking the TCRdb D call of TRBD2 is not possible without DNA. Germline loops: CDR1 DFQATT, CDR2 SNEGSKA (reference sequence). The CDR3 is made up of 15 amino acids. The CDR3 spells CSASLSGSLANEQFF.

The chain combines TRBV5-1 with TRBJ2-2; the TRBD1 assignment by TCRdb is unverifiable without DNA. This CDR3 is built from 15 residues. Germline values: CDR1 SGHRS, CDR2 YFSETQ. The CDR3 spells CASFEPGQGTGELFF.

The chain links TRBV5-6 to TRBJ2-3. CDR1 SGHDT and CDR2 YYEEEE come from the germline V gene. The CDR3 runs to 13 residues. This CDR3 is CASKGNYWVTQYF.

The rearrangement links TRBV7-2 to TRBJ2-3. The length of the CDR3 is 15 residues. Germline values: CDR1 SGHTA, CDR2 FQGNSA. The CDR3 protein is CASSSEITRQNTQYF.

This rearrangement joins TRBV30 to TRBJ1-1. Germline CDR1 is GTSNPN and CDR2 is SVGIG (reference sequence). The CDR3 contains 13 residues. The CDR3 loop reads CAWSVTGSTEAFF.

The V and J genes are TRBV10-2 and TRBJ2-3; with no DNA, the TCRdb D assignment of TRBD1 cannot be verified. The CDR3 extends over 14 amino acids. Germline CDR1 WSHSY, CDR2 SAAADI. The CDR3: CASGGGRSTDTQYF.